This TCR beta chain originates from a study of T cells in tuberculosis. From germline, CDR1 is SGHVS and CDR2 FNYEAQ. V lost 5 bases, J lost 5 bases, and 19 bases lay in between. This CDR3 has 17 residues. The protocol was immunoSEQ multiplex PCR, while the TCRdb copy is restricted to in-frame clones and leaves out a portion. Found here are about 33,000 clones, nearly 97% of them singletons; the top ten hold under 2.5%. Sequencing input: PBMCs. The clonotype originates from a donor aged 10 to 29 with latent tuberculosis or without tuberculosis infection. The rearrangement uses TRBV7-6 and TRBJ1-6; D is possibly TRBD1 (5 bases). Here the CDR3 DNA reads TGTGCCAGCAGCCTGTCCAGGGCAGGTTTTGATAATTCACCCCTCCACTTT. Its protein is CASSLSRAGFDNSPLHF.